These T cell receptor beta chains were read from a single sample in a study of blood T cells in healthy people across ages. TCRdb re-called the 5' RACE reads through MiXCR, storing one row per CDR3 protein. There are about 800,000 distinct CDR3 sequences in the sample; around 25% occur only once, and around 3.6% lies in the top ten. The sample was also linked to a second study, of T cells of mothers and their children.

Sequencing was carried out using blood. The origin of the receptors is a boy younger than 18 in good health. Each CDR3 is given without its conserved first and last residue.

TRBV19,ASSIERLAGDNEQF
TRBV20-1,SARERQTRTDTQY
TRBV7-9,ASSLYREKRETQY
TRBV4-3,ASSQGRTGQGKLF
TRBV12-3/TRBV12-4,ASSLNSGRLTQY
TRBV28,ASKSGPNNEQF
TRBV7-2,ASSPTGLAFETQY
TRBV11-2,ASSLNRLTNEKLF
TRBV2,ASSEWGYEQY
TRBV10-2,ASSEHRTGELF
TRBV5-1,ASSLDRPSTDTQY
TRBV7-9,ASSLSPTGNSYEQY
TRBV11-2,ASSQAYEKLF
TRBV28,ASSLFGGNQETQY
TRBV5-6,ASSWIRGLHEQY
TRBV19,ASSIRGYEQY
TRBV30,AWSDTGNTIY
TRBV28,ASSLRTSGHQETQY
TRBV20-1,SARAGLRNTGELF
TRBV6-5,ASSTGGRRNTEAF
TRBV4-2,ASSLARASSTDTQY
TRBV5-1,ASITVDAHSGANVLT
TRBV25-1,ASSEMEAYGYT
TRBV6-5,ASSYSAEDNEKLF
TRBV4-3,ASSQDLWDRAEAF
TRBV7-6,ASGTQGYTEAF
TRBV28,ASSYQQGKDYGYT
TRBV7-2,ASSQGATGGHEQF
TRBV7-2,ASSPNLRLEAF
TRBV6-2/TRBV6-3,ASSSTGFQNIQY
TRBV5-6,ASSLRKLSNTEAF
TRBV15,ATSRSPFQSLAKNIQY
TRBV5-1,ASSFGGKVGGTNEKLF
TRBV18,ASSPPSGNERF
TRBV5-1,ASSSGGAEAF
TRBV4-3,ASSQDRDGYYEQY
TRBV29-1,SVDGAHDRGGYGYT
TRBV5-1,ASSGLAGGFNEQF
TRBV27,ASSLFGQNSGANVLT
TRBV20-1,SGFGVVEPTDTQY
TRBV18,ASSPDRGYGCT
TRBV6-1,ASSVSVGREVPYEQY
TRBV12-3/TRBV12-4,ASIRVGSSYGYT
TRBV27,ASSYRGTSSGANVLT
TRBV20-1,SARQVTGAGRGETQY
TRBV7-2,ASSLASGLGELF
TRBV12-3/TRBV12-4,AGSSLQGGEQF
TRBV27,ASSPLGQIYEQY
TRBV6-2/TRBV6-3,ASRGEYQPRDSPLH
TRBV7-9,ASSSIRDSQETQY
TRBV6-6,ASSPPEGSGYGYT
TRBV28,ASSFSLAELTYEQY
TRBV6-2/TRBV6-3,ASSIDNEQF
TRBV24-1,ATSDWGSGTSTDTQY
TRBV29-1,SSYRDRDQPQH
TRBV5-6,ASSLVPGGSETQY
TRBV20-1,SARGGTSGDYEQY
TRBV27,ASSPPSGRAYNEQF
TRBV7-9,ASSWTPGSGANVLT